This T cell receptor (beta chain) was sequenced during a study of blood T cell repertoires in COVID-19. Study at large: PBMCs, B-cell-depleted T cells, or T cells provided the cDNA or gDNA that made up the material.

Under the authors' procedure: Estimation of nucleated cell counts was performed using reference gene primer amplification. Clones were read by immunoSEQ multiplex PCR, and TCRdb kept only the in-frame ones, dropping some. For V, J and clone size, that table is used; D and trimming come from the DNA. The repertoire holds about 180,000 clones, with around 86% as singletons. This clonotype originated in a man between 60 and 75 years old with COVID-19, enrolled during active disease. Sequencing was done on a sample of peripheral blood.

DNA for the CDR3: TGTGCCAGCAGTGAAATCAGGACAGGGGGCCCCACTGAAGCTTTCTTT. Protein product: CASSEIRTGGPTEAFF. The rearrangement uses TRBV6-1 and TRBJ1-1, with 11 bases identical to TRBD1. V lost 2 bases, J lost 4 bases, and 6 bases stayed unmatched. The germline V gene encodes CDR1 MNHNS and CDR2 SASEGT. The CDR3 length is 16 residues.